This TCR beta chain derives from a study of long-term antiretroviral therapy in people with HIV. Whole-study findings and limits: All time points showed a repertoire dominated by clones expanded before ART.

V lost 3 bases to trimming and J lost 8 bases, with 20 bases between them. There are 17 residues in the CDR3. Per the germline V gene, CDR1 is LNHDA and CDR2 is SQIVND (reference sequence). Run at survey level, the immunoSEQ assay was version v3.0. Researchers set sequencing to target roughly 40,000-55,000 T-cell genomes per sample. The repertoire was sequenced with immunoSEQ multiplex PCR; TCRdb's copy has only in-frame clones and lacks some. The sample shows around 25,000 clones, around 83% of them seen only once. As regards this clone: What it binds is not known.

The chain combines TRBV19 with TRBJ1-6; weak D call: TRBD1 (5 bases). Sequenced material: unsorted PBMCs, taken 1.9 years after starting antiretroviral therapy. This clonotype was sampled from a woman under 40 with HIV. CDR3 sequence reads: CASSISWKAGTHSPLHF. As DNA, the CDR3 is TGTGCCAGTAGTATCTCTTGGAAAGCAGGGACGCATTCACCCCTCCACTTT.